This T cell receptor beta chain is drawn from a study of shared clonotypes between healthy human individuals. Study conclusions and caveats: Among donors, sharing of clonotypes was expected to be affected by sequencing depth. The low donor count limited represented genetic and exposure-history diversity.

The CDR3 totals 14 residues. The germline V gene encodes CDR1 SNHLY and CDR2 FYNNEI. V was clipped by 3 bases and J by 9 bases; unmatched bases: 2. Amplification in unsorted PBMC replicate PCRs started from around 0.3 ug DNA, which equals some 29,000 T cell genomes. Measured with immunoSEQ multiplex PCR; TCRdb has only the in-frame clones, and not every one. Of roughly 500,000 clones listed, around 79% are singletons. This clone has just one count. Antigen specificity is unknown. Within Nashville, Tennessee resided all donors, each a Caucasian adult. The TCR originated in a woman aged 40-49 years in good health. Some clones in this sample may be carry-over from other donors' samples. The V call is TRBV2, the J call TRBJ2-7, with 16 bases fitting TRBD2. Sequencing was done on a sample of PBMCs. CDR3 residues: CASSEGLAGGVQYF. CDR3 DNA: TGTGCCAGCAGTGAGGGACTAGCGGGAGGGGTGCAGTACTTC.